Below, 15 T cell receptor beta chains from the same sample are listed, as sequenced in a study of beta chain features in type 1 diabetes (dated by TCRdb to 2017 to 2018). Summary of the overall study and its limitations: In all four CD4+ subsets, TCRB CDR3 length was moderately but significantly shorter in type 1 diabetes patients.

The antigens of these receptors remain unknown. Library generation was performed with the immunoSEQ multiplex PCR assay. All of the isolated RNA was reverse transcribed with the High Capacity cDNA Reverse Transcription Kit, so expressed TCRB transcripts were sequenced. In its TCRdb copy, this immuneACCESS table keeps in-frame sequences only and misses some clones. Where compared with another copy, unresolved V genes explain less than half of these, and the others have no known cause. The sample profile shows around 310,000 clones; around an eighth of them were found once. Clones ranked in the top ten supply around 0.016% of the sample. Material for sequencing was naive CD4+ T cells from blood. Sample cell subset or site, as interpreted from the label and publication: true naive CD4+ T cells. The origin of the receptors is a woman between 18 and 29 years old with type 1 diabetes.

This clone was recorded a few times. V and J are TRBV29-1 and TRBJ2-3, with 11 bases lining up with TRBD2. The J segment lost 3 bases and the V segment lost 4 bases, leaving 6 bases of the junction unmatched. The CDR3 has 15 residues. Looked up from germline, CDR1 is SQVTM and CDR2 is ANQGSEA. DNA of the CDR3: TGCAGCGTTGTGGTAGCGGGAGGGCCAACAGATACGCAGTATTTT. Protein sequence: CSVVVAGGPTDTQYF.

This clone was observed a single time. The genes are TRBV7-6 and TRBJ2-5, with 7 bases identical to TRBD1. The CDR3 spans 17 residues. Germline values: CDR1 SGHVS, CDR2 FNYEAQ. V gave up 1 base and J gave up 4 bases; unmatched junction bases: 12. The CDR3 DNA follows: TGTGCCAGCAGCTTAGACCCCGACAGGGACCGGACAGAGACCCAGTACTTC. Translated, it gives CASSLDPDRDRTETQYF.

The chain combines TRBV18 with TRBJ2-7, with D possibly TRBD2 on 6 matching bases. This CDR3 is built from 14 residues. V lost 5 bases, J lost 0 bases, and 11 bases lay in between. Germline assignment: CDR1 KGHSH and CDR2 LQKENI. CDR3 region: CASSASVSSYEQYV. The CDR3 coding sequence is TGTGCCAGCTCAGCTAGCGTGAGCTCCTACGAGCAGTACGTC.

This clone was seen a few times. The chain joins TRBV19 to TRBJ2-3; 13 nucleotides match TRBD2. The CDR3 length is 16 residues. The germline CDR1 and CDR2 sequences are LNHDA and SQIVND (reference sequence). J gave up 2 bases and V 5 bases, and 4 bases lay outside the gene matches. The CDR3: CASSHGLAGATDTQYF. CDR3 coding DNA: TGTGCCAGTAGTCACGGACTAGCGGGAGCCACAGATACGCAGTATTTT.

The chain joins TRBV28 to TRBJ2-4; 10 bases fit TRBD2. Germline V gives CDR1 MDHEN, CDR2 SYDVKM. This CDR3 spans 15 amino acids. The ends lost 4 bases at V and 5 bases at J; junction bases unmatched: 5. CDR3 sequence (DNA): TGTGCCAGCAGTTCCGAGGGACTAGCGCAAAACATTCAGTACTTC. Amino acid sequence: CASSSEGLAQNIQYF.

This clone was counted only a few times. This chain uses TRBV29-1 with TRBJ1-4, with 7 nucleotides matching TRBD1. The J segment lost 0 bases and the V segment lost 7 bases, leaving 8 bases of the junction unmatched. The germline gives CDR1 SQVTM, CDR2 ANQGSEA. This CDR3 comprises 15 residues. CDR3 nucleotides: TGCAGCGCCAAAGGGACAGCTTCAACTAATGAAAAACTGTTTTTT. It yields the protein CSAKGTASTNEKLFF.

J is TRBJ2-5 and V is TRBV19; the D gene is possibly TRBD2 (5 bases). V gave up 7 bases and J gave up 5 bases, with 14 bases separating them. This CDR3 region has 13 residues. CDR1 and CDR2 (germline): LNHDA, SQIVND (reference sequence). The CDR3 DNA follows: TGTGCCAGTATGAGGGATCGCTCCGAGACCCAGTACTTC. Translated, it gives CASMRDRSETQYF.

This clone was found a few times. The V call is TRBV27, the J call TRBJ1-1; 7 bases agree with TRBD1. V dropped 2 bases and J dropped 9; count of bases not matched to a gene: 9. Germline V CDR1 and CDR2: MNHEY, SMNVEV (reference sequence). The CDR3 totals 14 residues. Here the CDR3 DNA reads TGTGCCAGCAGTTTAGACAGGGATTACAAGAAAGCTTTCTTT. Its protein is CASSLDRDYKKAFF.

The chain is built from TRBV7-3 and TRBJ2-1; the D gene is possibly TRBD1 (5 bases). Germline CDR1 reads SGHTA; CDR2 reads FQGTGA. This CDR3 is 13 amino acids long. Between the trimmed V and J ends, which lost 1 base and 7 bases, there was a span of 8 bases. The DNA of the CDR3 is TGTGCCAGCAGCTTAATTCAGGGTAATGAGCAGTTCTTC. This gives the protein CASSLIQGNEQFF. Combining the CDR3 with reference TRBV7-3 and TRBJ2-1 gives the whole variable domain GAGVSQTPSNKVTEKGKYVELRCDPISGHTALYWYRQSLGQGPEFLIYFQGTGAADDSGLPNDRFFAVRPEGSVSTLKIQRTERGDSAVYLCASSLIQGNEQFFGPGTRLTVL.

This clone has only a few counts. This chain uses TRBV5-1 with TRBJ2-7, with TRBD2 matching over 10 bases. The CDR3 covers 15 residues. Trimming cost V 2 bases and J 0 bases; bases outside gene matches: 2. Germline CDR1 SGHRS, CDR2 YFSETQ. The CDR3 nucleotides are TGCGCCAGCAGCTTAGCGGGAGGGATCTCCTACGAGCAGTACTTC. Amino acid sequence: CASSLAGGISYEQYF.

This clone was found a few times. V gene TRBV25-1 combines with J gene TRBJ1-4; the D gene is possibly TRBD1 (5 bases). The V and J ends lost 9 bases and 7 bases respectively, with 15 bases between them. This CDR3 contains 13 residues. Germline-derived CDR1 and CDR2 are MGHDK and SYGVNS. The CDR3 DNA is TGTGCCAGTACTTCAGGGTTGGCTGAAAAACTGTTTTTT. Its protein product is CASTSGLAEKLFF.

This clone was observed a handful of times. The V call is TRBV30, the J call TRBJ2-1; tentative D call: TRBD1 (5 bases). V was clipped by 3 bases and J by 0 bases, with 6 bases between them. The CDR3 is made up of 13 amino acids. CDR1 and CDR2 from the germline V gene are GTSNPN and SVGIG (reference sequence). CDR3 residues: CAWSDSSYNEQFF. In DNA, the CDR3 is TGTGCCTGGAGCGACAGCTCCTACAATGAGCAGTTCTTC.

This clone was seen only a few times. V gene TRBV28 combines with J gene TRBJ2-7, with TRBD1 matching over 9 bases. V lost 4 bases to trimming and J lost 4 bases; unmatched junction nucleotides: 2. The CDR3 covers 13 residues. Per the germline V gene, CDR1 is MDHEN and CDR2 is SYDVKM. CDR3 in DNA: TGTGCCAGCAGTTGGACAGGGGAGTACGAGCAGTACTTC. Amino acids: CASSWTGEYEQYF.

In its sample, this clone was seen once. CDR3: CASSFGQLFTEAFF. The CDR3 DNA sequence: TGTGCCAGCAGCTTTGGACAGCTCTTTACTGAAGCTTTCTTT. This chain joins TRBV7-9 and TRBJ1-1; D may be TRBD1 (6 bases). The CDR3 loop spans 14 amino acids. Germline CDR1 and CDR2: SEHNR and FQNEAQ (reference sequence). Deletions cut 3 bases from V and 5 bases from J, with 13 bases between.

The chain couples TRBV4-2 to TRBJ2-2; TRBD2 aligns across 13 bases. The junction had 7 bases not matched to a gene; V was cut back by 2 bases and J by 7 bases. The CDR3 covers 17 residues. Germline CDR1 reads LGHNA; CDR2 reads YNFKEQ. CDR3 residues: CASSQIWTSGGGGELFF. CDR3 sequence (DNA): TGTGCCAGCAGCCAAATTTGGACTAGCGGGGGTGGCGGGGAGCTGTTTTTT.